What follows are 22 T cell receptor beta chains derived from one specimen sequenced in a study of blood T cell repertoires in COVID-19. The protocol was immunoSEQ multiplex PCR, while the TCRdb copy is restricted to in-frame clones and leaves out a portion. The sample has approximately 160,000 clones, about 86% seen once; the top ten hold 5.5% to 7%. Sequencing was carried out using peripheral blood. Every receptor here comes from a man between 45 and 60 years old with active or convalescent COVID-19.

J is TRBJ2-7 and V is TRBV6-5, with D maybe TRBD1 (5 bases). V lost 5 bases to trimming and J lost 5 bases, with 16 bases between them. In germline, CDR1 is MNHEY, CDR2 SVGAGI. The CDR3 consists of 14 residues. CDR3 in DNA: TGTGCCAGCAGTCCCACAGGATTCGAGAACGAGCAGTACTTC. Translating it yields CASSPTGFENEQYF.

With respect to this clone: At the DNA level, this CDR3 is encoded by other sequences in the same sample as well. The V and J genes are TRBV6-6 and TRBJ1-1; a possible D gene is TRBD1 (6 bases). Germline V gene data show CDR1 as MNHNY and CDR2 as SVGAGI (reference sequence). The CDR3 runs to 14 residues. V was shortened by 2 bases and J by 4 bases, with 11 bases between the two germline ends. This CDR3 reads CASSYSGGGTEAFF. In DNA, the CDR3 is TGTGCCAGCAGTTACAGTGGGGGCGGCACTGAAGCTTTCTTT.

The CDR3 spells CASSTHRETEAFF. The CDR3 DNA sequence: TGTGCCAGCAGCACCCACAGGGAGACTGAAGCTTTCTTT. J is TRBJ1-1 and V is TRBV9; D might be TRBD1 (6 bases). The CDR3 extends over 13 amino acids. Germline V gene data show CDR1 as SGDLS and CDR2 as YYNGEE. V lost 4 bases to trimming and J lost 5 bases, with 12 bases between them.

V is TRBV14 and J is TRBJ1-6, with unresolved D. Looked up from germline, CDR1 is SGHDN and CDR2 is FVKESK. The CDR3 spans 16 residues. The ends were cut back, 5 bases at V and 8 bases at J, with 19 bases in the middle. The CDR3 reads CASSTPRLGSDSPLHF. Here the CDR3 DNA reads TGTGCCAGCAGCACCCCCAGGCTTGGGAGCGATTCACCCCTCCACTTT.

The chain couples TRBV25-1 to TRBJ2-7; D gene unclear. The CDR3 is made up of 11 amino acids. V lost 7 bases and J 3 bases, leaving 7 bases between the germline ends. Germline loops: CDR1 MGHDK, CDR2 SYGVNS. CDR3 DNA sequence: TGTGCCAGCACTGATTACTACGAGCAGTACTTC. Translation gives CASTDYYEQYF.

The CDR3 nucleotides are TGTGCCAGCAGTCAACAGGTTAGCTATGGCTACACCTTC. As protein: CASSQQVSYGYTF. This rearrangement joins TRBV6-5 to TRBJ1-2; a possible D gene is TRBD1 (5 bases). Between the trimmed V and J ends, which lost 5 bases and 4 bases, there was a span of 11 bases. Per the germline V gene, CDR1 is MNHEY and CDR2 is SVGAGI. This CDR3 is built from 13 residues.

Only one count was recorded for this clone. The rearrangement joins TRBV7-9 to TRBJ1-6; D gene ambiguous. The V end was cut by 6 bases, the J end by 5 bases, with 5 bases between. The CDR3 is 12 residues long. The germline gives CDR1 SEHNR, CDR2 FQNEAQ (reference sequence). The CDR3: CASRAHNSPLHF. The CDR3 DNA reads TGTGCCAGCAGAGCGCATAATTCACCCCTCCACTTT.

This clone occurred once. The V call is TRBV27, the J call TRBJ1-2; 8 nucleotides align to TRBD1. V lost 6 bases, J lost 8 bases, and 11 bases stayed unmatched. The CDR3 has 14 residues. Per germline, CDR1 MNHEY and CDR2 SMNVEV (reference sequence). The chain's CDR3 is CASSSPRQGRGYTF. The CDR3 nucleotides are TGTGCCAGCAGCTCGCCTAGACAGGGGCGAGGCTACACCTTC.

In its sample, this clone was seen once. The CDR3 region is CASTDRANYGYTF. DNA of the CDR3: TGTGCCAGCACCGACAGGGCCAACTATGGCTACACCTTC. The chain employs TRBV7-8 and TRBJ1-2; 7 bases line up with TRBD1. The CDR3 consists of 13 residues. Germline CDR1 reads SGHVS; CDR2 reads FQNEAQ. V dropped 7 bases and J dropped 2; count of bases not matched to a gene: 4. The full variable domain, completed using reference TRBV7-8 and TRBJ1-2, is GAGVSQSPRYKVAKRGQDVALRCDPISGHVSLFWYQQALGQGPEFLTYFQNEAQLDKSGLPSDRFFAERPEGSVSTLKIQRTQQEDSAVYLCASTDRANYGYTFGSGTRLTVV.

This chain connects TRBV5-4 to TRBJ1-2; the match to TRBD1 covers 8 bases. Germline V gene data show CDR1 as SGHNT and CDR2 as YYREEE (reference sequence). The CDR3 spans 14 residues. J gave up 6 bases and V 4 bases, and 8 bases lay outside the gene matches. The CDR3 DNA sequence: TGTGCCAGCAGCCAACCGACAGGGGCGGATGGCTACACCTTC. It yields the protein CASSQPTGADGYTF.

The chain uses TRBV3-1 (or the pseudogene TRBV3-2) and TRBJ2-4, with TRBD1 identical over 10 bases. The CDR3 is made up of 16 amino acids. V shed 4 bases, J shed 2 bases, and the junction held 5 bases outside the gene matches. The germline V gene has CDR1 LGHDT and CDR2 YNNKEL (reference sequence). CDR3 DNA sequence: TGTGCCAGCAGCCGGGGACAGGGGAACCCCAAAAACATTCAGTACTTC. Its translation: CASSRGQGNPKNIQYF.

V usage is TRBV21-1 and J usage is TRBJ1-4; the D call in the table, TRBD1, was not verified against the DNA. TRBV21-1 constitutes a pseudogene. The CDR3 is 14 amino acids. As DNA, the CDR3 is TGTGCCAGCAGCAAACGGACAGGGATTGAAAAACTGTTTTTT. It translates to CASSKRTGIEKLFF.

The chain has TRBV5-4 and TRBJ2-3; TRBD2 agrees at 9 bases. CDR1 and CDR2 from the germline V gene are SGHNT and YYREEE (reference sequence). This CDR3 spans 15 amino acids. The V gene end was trimmed by 1 base and the J gene end by 5 bases; junction bases not matched to a gene: 5. The CDR3 coding sequence is TGTGCCAGCAGCTTGCTGGGACTAGCTAGAGATACGCAGTATTTT. It specifies CASSLLGLARDTQYF.

This sequence joins TRBV5-1 and TRBJ2-7; 8 nucleotides agree with TRBD2. J lost 6 bases, V lost 0 bases, and 11 bases had no gene match. This CDR3 contains 16 residues. Germline values: CDR1 SGHRS, CDR2 YFSETQ. CDR3 coding DNA: TGCGCCAGCAGCTTGGTAAGCACTAGCGGCTTTGGCGAGCAGTACTTC. Protein product: CASSLVSTSGFGEQYF.

The chain combines TRBV6-5 with TRBJ2-7; TRBD2 is a possible D gene (5 bases). In germline, CDR1 is MNHEY, CDR2 SVGAGI. This CDR3 region has 13 residues. Trimming cost V 2 bases and J 3 bases, with 8 bases left between them. CDR3 sequence reads: CASSYGRDYEQYF. DNA for the CDR3: TGTGCCAGCAGTTACGGCCGGGACTACGAGCAGTACTTC.

The chain couples TRBV4-3 to TRBJ2-1; 7 bases match TRBD2. CDR1 is LGHNA, CDR2 YSLEER, per germline. This CDR3 is built from 15 residues. Losses at the gene ends were 4 bases for V and 2 bases for J; bases not matched to a gene: 5. The CDR3 DNA sequence: TGCGCCAGCAGCCGGGAGCGGGGCCCCTACAATGAGCAGTTCTTC. The encoded protein is CASSRERGPYNEQFF.

CDR3 sequence: CASSYPGGMGGYTF. CDR3 nucleotides: TGTGCCAGCAGTTACCCCGGGGGTATGGGTGGCTACACCTTC. The rearrangement joins TRBV6-5 to TRBJ1-2; D is possibly TRBD1 (5 bases). CDR1 and CDR2 from the germline V gene are MNHEY and SVGAGI. The CDR3 totals 14 residues. The ends were cut back, 2 bases at V and 7 bases at J, with 14 bases in the middle.

The CDR3 DNA reads as TGTGCCAGTCGACAGGGGGGGACCACGAACACCGGGGAGCTGTTTTTT. Translation: CASRQGGTTNTGELFF. This chain links TRBV19 with TRBJ2-2; TRBD1 aligns across 9 bases. The CDR3 sequence is 16 residues long. In germline, CDR1 is LNHDA, CDR2 SQIVND (reference sequence). V lost 8 bases and J lost 0; bases outside the gene matches: 7.

J is TRBJ2-7 and V is TRBV11-2, with 11 bases identical to TRBD1. From germline, CDR1 is SGHAT and CDR2 FQNNGV. The CDR3 has 15 residues. With 5 bases clipped from V and 4 bases from J, the junction kept 7 bases outside the gene matches. CDR3: CASSTGQGAPYEQYF. In DNA form, the CDR3 reads TGTGCCAGCAGCACTGGACAGGGGGCTCCTTACGAGCAGTACTTC.

The CDR3 nucleotides read TGTGCCAGCAGCCCCAGACTAGTTGAGGAGACCCAGTACTTC. This translates into CASSPRLVEETQYF. The chain is built from TRBV11-3 and TRBJ2-5; tentatively, D is TRBD2 (6 bases). The V and J ends lost 5 bases and 5 bases respectively, with 15 bases between them. Germline V gene sequence: CDR1 SGHNT, CDR2 YENEEA. This CDR3 comprises 14 residues.

This clone occurred a few times. The chain employs TRBV19 and TRBJ1-1; no clear D. V lost 1 base, J lost 11 bases, and 20 bases lay in between. The length of the CDR3 is 15 residues. The germline CDR1 and CDR2 sequences are LNHDA and SQIVND (reference sequence). The CDR3 nucleotides read TGTGCCAGTAGTATAGCCCGGGGAAGAGACCCCCGGGCTTTCTTT. As protein: CASSIARGRDPRAFF.

The rearrangement joins TRBV28 to TRBJ2-2; possibly TRBD1 for D (6 bases). Trimming removed 4 bases at V and 4 bases at J, with 13 bases between. CDR3 length: 15 residues. Germline V lookup: CDR1 MDHEN, CDR2 SYDVKM. The CDR3 DNA reads as TGTGCCAGCAGTTCGTGGGGGCAGGGCACCGGGGAGCTGTTTTTT. It yields the protein CASSSWGQGTGELFF.